This T cell receptor (beta chain) comes out of a study of human T cells and chemical hapten exposure. Study in general: Chiefly female patients presented with alopecia areata, totalis or universalis. Minor volume differences among pooled libraries chiefly drove per-sample TCR yield variation. Study conclusions and caveats: TCRs above 1 in 1000 frequency stayed constant with DPC sensitization.

The CDR3 is made up of 15 amino acids. Trimming cost V 4 bases and J 1 base; bases outside gene matches: 6. Germline V gene data show CDR1 as SEHNR and CDR2 as FQNEAQ (reference sequence). TCRdb passed the RACE reads through MiXCR, listing each CDR3 protein once. The sample lists approximately 110,000 distinct CDR3 sequences, more than 7% occurring once. The time point: patch test 2, 6 weeks after DPC sensitization. Treatment indicated: therapeutic diphenylcyclopropenone sensitization with weekly scalp DPC. This clonotype has only a few counts. As yet, its antigen is unknown. The chain couples TRBV7-9 to TRBJ1-1; 7 bases match TRBD1. The specimen comprised whole blood, sampled in connection with sensitization to the hapten diphenylcyclopropenone (DPC). The TCR comes from a woman in her thirties or forties with alopecia areata. Some clones in this sample may be carry-over from other donors' samples. The CDR3: CASSWRQGQNTEAFF. The DNA for the CDR3 is TGTGCCAGCAGCTGGAGACAGGGCCAGAACACTGAAGCTTTCTTT. Based on the CDR3 plus reference TRBV7-9 and TRBJ1-1, the full variable domain is DTGVSQNPRHKITKRGQNVTFRCDPISEHNRLYWYRQTLGQGPEFLTYFQNEAQLEKSRLLSDRFSAERPKGSFSTLEIQRTEQGDSAMYLCASSWRQGQNTEAFFGQGTRLTVV.